The 7 T cell receptor beta chains below all came from one sample that was sequenced in a study of CD8 T cells in Susac syndrome (dated by TCRdb to the late 2010s). The library was generated by the immunoSEQ multiplex PCR assay. RNA was extracted using the RNeasy kit, and roughly 0.5 to 1 microgram was reverse transcribed with random hexamers. In-frame beta chains were kept once TCRdb had trimmed the public reads at Q25 with fastp and called clones with MiXCR. Duplicate CDR3 protein sequences are folded into a single record with the most common DNA and genes. The sample data list 250,000 to 300,000 distinct CDR3 sequences, and around 89% of these were observed just once. The ten most abundant clones make up around 0.18% of the sample. The sequencing input was CD8+ T cells from PBMCs. Receptors originate from a human donor with multiple sclerosis.

The CDR3 DNA reads as TGCAGTGCTAGATTCGGACAGGGGGCGAATCAGCCCCAGCATTTT. Its protein product is CSARFGQGANQPQHF. The chain employs TRBV20-1 and TRBJ1-5; 11 nucleotides agree with TRBD1. V shed 2 bases and J 4 bases; nucleotides not matched to a gene: 4. Germline CDR1 DFQATT, CDR2 SNEGSKA (reference sequence). The CDR3 has 15 residues.

This clonotype has only one observation. The gene calls are TRBV12-3 or TRBV12-4 and TRBJ1-1; D may be TRBD1 (5 bases). This CDR3 spans 15 amino acids. Between the trimmed V and J ends, which lost 7 bases and 5 bases, there was a span of 20 bases. The CDR3: CASTLFPGSGTEAFF. Here the CDR3 DNA reads TGTGCCAGCACCCTTTTCCCAGGGTCCGGTACTGAAGCTTTCTTT.

The table lists this clonotype with a count of one. This sequence joins TRBV6-2 or TRBV6-3 and TRBJ1-1; D gene unclear. The CDR3 has 15 amino acids. The V gene's germline CDR1 is MNHEY and CDR2 SVGEGT. V lost 4 bases to trimming and J lost 0 bases, with 12 bases between them. CDR3 residues: CASSFSFGMNTEAFF. The CDR3 nucleotides read TGTGCCAGCAGTTTTTCCTTCGGGATGAACACTGAAGCTTTCTTT.

This chain connects TRBV9 to TRBJ1-2, with a possible D match to TRBD1 (5 bases). V lost 7 bases, J lost 2 bases, and 9 bases lay in between. CDR1 and CDR2 (germline): SGDLS, YYNGEE. CDR3 length: 12 amino acids. As DNA, the CDR3 is TGTGCCAGCTGGGGGGACAACTATGGCTACACCTTC. As protein: CASWGDNYGYTF. Based on the CDR3 plus reference TRBV9 and TRBJ1-2, the full variable domain is DSGVTQTPKHLITATGQRVTLRCSPRSGDLSVYWYQQSLDQGLQFLIQYYNGEERAKGNILERFSAQQFPDLHSELNLSSLELGDSALYFCASWGDNYGYTFGSGTRLTVV.

V and J are TRBV4-1 and TRBJ1-5; TRBD1 matches 7 bases. The V and J ends lost 1 base and 0 bases, in that order; junction bases with no gene match: 6. The CDR3 runs to 17 residues. Germline lookup yields CDR1 MGHRA and CDR2 YSYEKL. The CDR3 coding sequence is TGCGCCAGCAGCCAAGGGAGGGGGCCCAATAGCAATCAGCCCCAGCATTTT. Amino acids: CASSQGRGPNSNQPQHF.

The CDR3 DNA sequence: TGTGCCCTCGAGGAGACAGATACGCAGTATTTT. This encodes CALEETDTQYF. The rearrangement uses TRBV7-9 and TRBJ2-3; D gene uncertain. CDR1 is SEHNR, CDR2 FQNEAQ, per germline (reference sequence). The length of the CDR3 is 11 residues. Between the trimmed V and J ends, which lost 11 bases and 3 bases, there was a span of 9 bases.

V usage is TRBV30 and J usage is TRBJ2-7; perhaps D is TRBD1 or TRBD2 (6 bases each). Trimming cost V 0 bases and J 3 bases, with 15 bases left between them. From germline, CDR1 is GTSNPN and CDR2 SVGIG (reference sequence). The CDR3 covers 15 residues. The CDR3 loop reads CAWSVPPQGLYEQYF. The CDR3 nucleotides are TGTGCCTGGAGTGTACCACCACAGGGACTCTACGAGCAGTACTTC.